This entry lists 28 T cell receptor beta chains sequenced from one sample in a study of shared clonotypes between healthy human individuals. Some clones are missing from TCRdb's copy, which holds only in-frame ones; the method was immunoSEQ multiplex PCR. The sample records some 2 million clones, about 95% being singletons. Positive CCR7 selection of CD45RO-negative cells yielded the naive CD8 cells, and terminally differentiated effector memory CD45RA+ cells were excluded. Source material: naive CD8+ T cells sorted from blood. The origin of the receptors is a man between 18 and 35 years old in good health.

Comment on this clone: The same CDR3 is also encoded by other DNA sequences in this sample. This chain joins TRBV6-1 and TRBJ2-7; D gene ambiguous. With 2 bases removed from V and 2 bases from J, the gap between germline ends came to 7 bases. From germline, CDR1 is MNHNS and CDR2 SASEGT. The CDR3 has 13 amino acids. CDR3 amino acids: CASSESPTYEQYF. For the CDR3, the DNA is TGTGCCAGCAGTGAAAGCCCTACCTACGAGCAGTACTTC.

The chain recombines TRBV5-6 with TRBJ2-7; D call uncertain. V lost 4 bases and J 0 bases, leaving 5 bases between the germline ends. Germline-derived CDR1 and CDR2 are SGHDT and YYEEEE. The CDR3 has 12 amino acids. CDR3 loop: CASSESSYEQYF. As DNA, the CDR3 is TGTGCCAGCAGCGAATCCTCCTACGAGCAGTACTTC.

On this clone itself: The identical CDR3 is also encoded by other nucleotide sequences in the sample. The chain combines TRBV5-6 with TRBJ2-7, with TRBD2 matching 7 bases. Germline values: CDR1 SGHDT, CDR2 YYEEEE. The CDR3 extends over 14 amino acids. The V and J ends lost 4 bases and 0 bases, in that order; junction bases with no gene match: 4. CDR3 region: CASSPSGSSYEQYF. In DNA form, the CDR3 reads TGTGCCAGCAGCCCTAGCGGTAGCTCCTACGAGCAGTACTTC.

This chain joins TRBV6-5 and TRBJ2-7; no reliable D call. V was trimmed by 5 bases and J by 6 bases, leaving 11 bases between them. This CDR3 has 12 amino acids. CDR1 and CDR2 from the germline V gene are MNHEY and SVGAGI. This CDR3 reads CASSLERREQYF. CDR3 DNA sequence: TGTGCCAGCAGTCTCGAGCGTCGCGAGCAGTACTTC.

J is TRBJ1-1 and V is TRBV9; D gene uncertain. This CDR3 is built from 13 residues. Germline CDR1 reads SGDLS; CDR2 reads YYNGEE. The V end was cut by 2 bases, the J end by 1 base, with 6 bases between. CDR3 in amino acids: CASSVSRNTEAFF. CDR3 DNA: TGTGCCAGCAGCGTGTCGCGGAACACTGAAGCTTTCTTT.

The chain joins TRBV9 to TRBJ1-4; a weak D match, TRBD1 (5 bases). CDR3 length: 15 residues. Germline values: CDR1 SGDLS, CDR2 YYNGEE. Trimming took off 3 bases at V and 5 bases at J, with 14 bases between the two ends. The CDR3: CASSGVRDGNEKLFF. The CDR3 coding sequence is TGTGCCAGCAGCGGGGTACGGGACGGAAATGAAAAACTGTTTTTT.

The chain employs TRBV10-2 and TRBJ2-5; 9 bases match TRBD1. This CDR3 has 13 residues. The germline CDR1 and CDR2 sequences are WSHSY and SAAADI. With 6 bases clipped from V and 5 bases from J, the junction kept 4 bases outside the gene matches. The CDR3 DNA reads as TGCGCCAGCAGCGGACAGGGGAGGGAGACCCAGTACTTC. Its translation is CASSGQGRETQYF.

The rearrangement joins TRBV6-1 to TRBJ1-1; 7 positions match TRBD1. J lost 10 bases, V lost 7 bases, and 15 bases had no gene match. Germline CDR1 MNHNS, CDR2 SASEGT. CDR3 length: 14 residues. In DNA, the CDR3 is TGTGCCAGCATTAGCGGCACAGGGGAGGCGGGAGCTTTCTTT. As protein: CASISGTGEAGAFF.

The chain couples TRBV7-8 to TRBJ1-4; D gene unclear. The germline CDR1 and CDR2 sequences are SGHVS and FQNEAQ. Deletions cut 1 base from V and 0 bases from J, with 15 bases between. CDR3 length: 18 amino acids. The CDR3 loop reads CASSLGEEGFATNEKLFF. As DNA, the CDR3 is TGTGCCAGCAGCTTAGGGGAAGAAGGCTTTGCAACTAATGAAAAACTGTTTTTT. Filled out from reference TRBV7-8 and TRBJ1-4, the complete variable domain reads GAGVSQSPRYKVAKRGQDVALRCDPISGHVSLFWYQQALGQGPEFLTYFQNEAQLDKSGLPSDRFFAERPEGSVSTLKIQRTQQEDSAVYLCASSLGEEGFATNEKLFFGSGTQLSVL.

V is TRBV10-2 and J is TRBJ2-1, with D tentatively TRBD2 (7 bases). Germline V CDR1 and CDR2: WSHSY, SAAADI. The length of the CDR3 is 16 residues. V lost 4 bases, J lost 6 bases, and 19 bases lay in between. CDR3 loop: CASSGGGSWGLNEQFF. The CDR3 region has the DNA TGCGCCAGCAGTGGGGGGGGCAGCTGGGGCCTCAATGAGCAGTTCTTC.

The chain recombines TRBV6-5 with TRBJ2-7; tentatively, D is TRBD1 (6 bases). V shed 5 bases and J shed 5 bases, with 16 bases lying between them. The CDR3 totals 14 residues. In germline, CDR1 is MNHEY, CDR2 SVGAGI. CDR3 protein: CASSPLPGVHEQYF. For the CDR3, the DNA is TGTGCCAGCAGTCCCCTCCCAGGGGTCCACGAGCAGTACTTC.

This clone was seen only once. Other DNA variants within this sample encode the same CDR3. J is TRBJ2-7 and V is TRBV5-1; TRBD2 matches at 7 bases. The CDR3 contains 14 residues. The V gene's germline CDR1 is SGHRS and CDR2 YFSETQ. The J segment lost 2 bases and the V segment lost 1 base, leaving 3 bases of the junction unmatched. This chain's CDR3 is CASSLTGLPYEQYF. CDR3 nucleotides: TGCGCCAGCAGCTTGACGGGACTACCCTACGAGCAGTACTTC.

This chain uses TRBV30 with TRBJ1-2; no clear D gene. Germline V gene data show CDR1 as GTSNPN and CDR2 as SVGIG (reference sequence). CDR3 length: 15 residues. The V end was cut by 1 base, the J end by 1 base, with 13 bases between. CDR3 DNA: TGTGCCTGGAGTGACCCTCAGGTGTTTAACTATGGCTACACCTTC. Protein sequence: CAWSDPQVFNYGYTF.

The V gene is TRBV4-2, the J gene TRBJ1-3; tentatively, D is TRBD1 (6 bases). The CDR3 length is 15 residues. Germline CDR1 and CDR2: LGHNA and YNFKEQ. V was clipped by 0 bases and J by 2 bases, with 8 bases between them. The CDR3 is CASSQDTGTGNTIYF. In nucleotides, the CDR3 is TGTGCCAGCAGCCAAGATACAGGGACTGGAAACACCATATATTTT.

The chain uses TRBV13 and TRBJ1-4; the match to TRBD1 covers 7 bases. The CDR3 is 15 amino acids. Germline trimming cut 5 bases from V and 6 bases from J; bases unmatched to any gene: 9. CDR1 PRHDT and CDR2 FYEKMQ come from the germline V gene (reference sequence). The CDR3 nucleotides read TGTGCCAGCAGCCTCAGGACAGGAAGGGATGAAAAACTGTTTTTT. Its protein is CASSLRTGRDEKLFF.

CDR3 loop: CASMTAYEQYF. CDR3 bases: TGTGCCAGCATGACGGCCTACGAGCAGTACTTC. The V gene is TRBV6-5, the J gene TRBJ2-7, with D hard to call. The V gene lost 7 bases and the J gene lost 2 bases, with 6 bases spanning the gap. The CDR3 loop spans 11 amino acids. Germline lookup yields CDR1 MNHEY and CDR2 SVGAGI.

The DNA for the CDR3 is TGTGCCAGCAGCCCACAAGGACAGGGGAATGAAAAACTGTTTTTT. Residues: CASSPQGQGNEKLFF. The genes are TRBV13 and TRBJ1-4; 9 nucleotides agree with TRBD1. The ends lost 5 bases at V and 5 bases at J; junction bases unmatched: 6. The CDR3 is 15 residues long. The V gene's germline CDR1 is PRHDT and CDR2 FYEKMQ (reference sequence). Supplemented by reference TRBV13 and TRBJ1-4, the full variable domain reads AAGVIQSPRHLIKEKRETATLKCYPIPRHDTVYWYQQGPGQDPQFLISFYEKMQSDKGSIPDRFSAQQFSDYHSELNMSSLELGDSALYFCASSPQGQGNEKLFFGSGTQLSVL.

The chain carries TRBV10-2 and TRBJ2-5; 14 bases agree with TRBD2. The CDR3 is 17 amino acids. The germline V gene encodes CDR1 WSHSY and CDR2 SAAADI. J gave up 0 bases and V 5 bases, and 5 bases lay outside the gene matches. The CDR3, as DNA: TGCGCCAGCAGTCGTTCGACTAGCGGGGGGGACCAAGAGACCCAGTACTTC. As protein: CASSRSTSGGDQETQYF.

This clone was detected only a few times. The gene calls are TRBV2 and TRBJ1-5, with D maybe TRBD1 (5 bases). The CDR3 spans 12 residues. The germline V and J ends were trimmed by 6 bases and 7 bases, with 10 bases remaining between them. CDR1 SNHLY and CDR2 FYNNEI come from the germline V gene. The CDR3 nucleotides read TGTGCCAGCAGGCAGGGTGGACAGCCCCAGCATTTT. Translated, it gives CASRQGGQPQHF.

Concerning this clone: The sample holds other DNA sequences that translate to the same CDR3. This rearrangement joins TRBV7-9 to TRBJ1-5; weak D call: TRBD1 (6 bases). Germline CDR1 is SEHNR and CDR2 is FQNEAQ (reference sequence). Trimming took off 5 bases at V and 7 bases at J, with 9 bases between the two ends. This CDR3 has 12 residues. The CDR3, as DNA: TGTGCCAGCAGCCTGGACAGCCAGCCCCAGCATTTT. Translating gives CASSLDSQPQHF.

The genes are TRBV19 and TRBJ1-5; D gene uncertain. The CDR3 runs 12 residues. Trimming took off 3 bases at V and 5 bases at J, with 5 bases between the two ends. CDR1 is LNHDA, CDR2 SQIVND, per germline (reference sequence). Here the CDR3 reads CASSIEDQPQHF. The CDR3 DNA is TGTGCCAGTAGTATTGAGGATCAGCCCCAGCATTTT.

In DNA form, the CDR3 reads TGTGCCAGCAGTGAGGATAGGGGAGGGTCCTACGAGCAGTACTTC. Translating gives CASSEDRGGSYEQYF. The genes are TRBV2 and TRBJ2-7; TRBD2 matches at 7 bases. The germline V gene has CDR1 SNHLY and CDR2 FYNNEI. V shed 3 bases and J 1 base; nucleotides not matched to a gene: 6. The CDR3 is 15 residues long.

The chain is built from TRBV4-1 and TRBJ1-3; D remains ambiguous. There are 16 residues in the CDR3. V was pared by 0 bases and J by 0 bases, with 9 bases between. Germline CDR1 reads MGHRA; CDR2 reads YSYEKL. CDR3: CASSQDAGNSGNTIYF. As DNA, the CDR3 is TGCGCCAGCAGCCAAGATGCTGGTAACTCTGGAAACACCATATATTTT.

The chain employs TRBV6-1 and TRBJ1-6; D is uncertain. With 6 bases removed from V and 7 bases from J, the gap between germline ends came to 10 bases. CDR1 and CDR2 (germline): MNHNS, SASEGT. This CDR3 has 13 residues. CDR3 coding DNA: TGTGCCAGCAGCCTTACACCGAATTCACCCCTCCACTTT. Protein sequence: CASSLTPNSPLHF.

A single count supports this clone. CDR3 in amino acids: CASSPIAENEAFF. The DNA for the CDR3 is TGTGCCAGCAGCCCAATCGCGGAAAATGAAGCTTTCTTT. This sequence joins TRBV7-9 and TRBJ1-1; D gene uncertain. This CDR3 contains 13 residues. Trimming left V 5 bases short and J 7 bases short, with 14 bases between. Germline V lookup: CDR1 SEHNR, CDR2 FQNEAQ (reference sequence).

V is TRBV4-2 and J is TRBJ2-5; 10 nucleotides match TRBD2. The CDR3 spans 16 residues. The germline CDR1 and CDR2 sequences are LGHNA and YNFKEQ. V gave up 0 bases and J gave up 1 base; unmatched junction bases: 2. CDR3 protein: CASSQEPSGGQETQYF. For the CDR3, the DNA is TGTGCCAGCAGCCAAGAACCTAGCGGGGGCCAAGAGACCCAGTACTTC.

This clone was observed once. The chain joins TRBV21-1 to TRBJ2-5; TRBD2, the D gene given by the table, was not confirmed from the DNA. TRBV21-1 is annotated as a pseudogene. The CDR3 runs 14 residues. The CDR3 DNA is TGTGCCAGCAGTCCTATACTAGCGTCTGGGACCCAGTACTTC. Protein sequence: CASSPILASGTQYF.

This sequence joins TRBV28 and TRBJ2-2; D remains unclear. Trimming left V 3 bases short and J 5 bases short, with 13 bases between. Looked up from germline, CDR1 is MDHEN and CDR2 is SYDVKM. This CDR3 is 15 amino acids long. DNA for the CDR3: TGTGCCAGCAGTTTCCCTCGGTCATCGACCGGGGAGCTGTTTTTT. Its translation is CASSFPRSSTGELFF.